This T cell receptor (beta chain) was observed in a study of blood T cells in healthy people across ages. Each donor's blood draw was ten milliliters of peripheral blood. Isolation yielded PBMCs, at least 6.5 million per sample, in every case. For the second PCR, which ran for about 6 to 12 cycles, a sample-barcoded 5' primer and a J-beta primer mix were used. Each cDNA molecule was tagged by a template-switch adaptor that had 12 random nucleotides. Every sample produced at least 2.5 million CDR3-containing paired-end reads. A single record per CDR3 protein comes from TCRdb applying MiXCR to the 5' RACE reads. The table lists roughly 830,000 distinct CDR3 sequences, about 62% of them singletons. The sample comprised blood. This sequence was found in a man under 40 in good health.

The DNA of the CDR3 is TGTGCCAGCAGGATGACAGGGGGCATGATTGATGAGCAGTTCTTC. Its protein product is CASRMTGGMIDEQFF. The chain couples TRBV6-1 to TRBJ2-1; TRBD1 matches 10 bases. This CDR3 region has 15 residues. Per the germline V gene, CDR1 is MNHNS and CDR2 is SASEGT. J lost 8 bases, V lost 6 bases, and 10 bases had no gene match.